Below, one T cell receptor (beta chain) is given with its context. Its antigen remains unidentified. MiXCR, applied by TCRdb to the RT-PCR reads, yields one record per CDR3 protein. Here the sample spans 500,000 to 550,000 distinct CDR3 sequences, around 7.7% being singletons. These data originate in a study of response to subunit inactivated influenza vaccine. The study's findings and limits: Each seasonal influenza vaccination, the authors suggested, recruits few new T cells.

The CDR3 spans 15 residues. Germline values: CDR1 SGHTA, CDR2 FQGNSA. V was trimmed by 3 bases and J by 7 bases, leaving 13 bases between them. The chain carries TRBV7-2 and TRBJ1-6, with D uncertain. The sequence was obtained from a man aged 50 to 69 who received an inactivated influenza vaccine. Sequencing used PBMCs from blood, obtained about 23 months after vaccination. Here the CDR3 reads CASSFEPGVNSPLHF. The CDR3 DNA reads as TGTGCCAGCAGCTTTGAGCCTGGGGTCAATTCACCCCTCCACTTT.